The subject of this entry is one T cell receptor (beta chain). Its specificity is unknown. One end of the junction is discordant with germline, which a read error may explain. Germline loops: CDR1 DFQATT, CDR2 SNEGSKA (reference sequence). CDR3 length: 14 residues. This sample was included in a study of T cells in Graves' hyperthyroidism and ophthalmopathy. As for the study in general: The authors collected peripheral blood at initial diagnosis, before any treatment. Findings and caveats of the study: Most clonotypes expanded in thyroid above 0.001 were likewise present in blood.

Aged 18 to 65, the patients had hyperthyroidism that was newly diagnosed and had lasted under 2 months. Diagnoses were established using clinical symptoms, serum thyroxine and TRAb, thyroid ultrasound and orbital computed tomography. RNA transcripts yielded amplified TCR beta CDR3 regions. The TCR CDR3 first-round RT-PCR relied on the HTBI primer set. TCRdb called the multiplex PCR reads again in MiXCR, with one record for every CDR3 protein. The repertoire holds about 840,000 distinct CDR3 sequences, with 38% as singletons. The chain joins TRBV20-1 to TRBJ2-5; 8 nucleotides match TRBD2. The sequence was obtained from a man younger than 35 with Graves' hyperthyroidism. Material for sequencing was blood. The CDR3 bases are TGCGGTGCTGGAAGCGGGAGTAGGCAAGAGACCCAGTACTTC. Translating gives CGAGSGSRQETQYF.